A selection of T cell receptor beta chains follows, all from one sample in a study of OX40 agonist ivuxolimab in advanced cancers. The assay was immunoSEQ multiplex PCR, and TCRdb's table has in-frame clones only and misses some. The sample holds roughly 86,000 clones, just under 90% seen once. Sequenced material: CD4+ or CD8+ T cells sorted from blood, taken in a trial of the OX40 agonist ivuxolimab. The source is an adult with an advanced solid tumor such as melanoma, head and neck, liver or kidney cancer. Each CDR3 is given with its conserved first and last residue. A D gene is named only where the DNA matches it firmly. Clone sizes are given selectively: once, few, many, or a class where the clone is expanded.

d_call clone_size j_call v_call cdr3_aa cdr3_nt
TRBD1 few TRBJ2-5 TRBV4-1 CASSSRDSTFQETQYF TGCGCCAGCAGCTCCCGGGACAGCACTTTCCAAGAGACCCAGTACTTC
NA once TRBJ2-1 TRBV11-3 CASSLQVEQFF TGTGCCAGCAGTTTGCAGGTTGAGCAGTTCTTC
NA NA TRBJ2-7 TRBV10-2 CASISGAFNYEQYF TGCGCCAGCATATCCGGAGCCTTTAACTACGAGCAGTACTTC
NA NA TRBJ2-2 TRBV15 CATSRDLARTGELFF TGTGCCACCAGCAGAGATCTGGCGCGCACCGGGGAGCTGTTTTTT
NA NA TRBJ1-1 TRBV5-4 CASRDGNTEAFF TGTGCCAGCAGGGACGGAAACACTGAAGCTTTCTTT
NA NA TRBJ1-1 TRBV18 CASSPLAPPANTEAFF TGTGCCAGCTCACCACTGGCTCCGCCCGCGAACACTGAAGCTTTCTTT
NA NA TRBJ2-3 TRBV11-3 CASSHPRWGDTQYF TGTGCCAGCAGCCACCCTCGGTGGGGAGATACGCAGTATTTT
NA NA TRBJ1-5 TRBV27 CASRTPGQVNQPQHF TGTGCCAGCAGGACTCCGGGACAAGTCAATCAGCCCCAGCATTTT
NA NA TRBJ1-1 TRBV5-8 CASYNRGDFNAEAFF TGTGCCAGCTACAATAGGGGAGACTTCAACGCTGAAGCTTTCTTT
NA NA TRBJ2-1 TRBV28 CASTHGGAAADEQFF TGTGCCAGCACCCATGGAGGAGCGGCCGCCGATGAGCAGTTCTTC
TRBD2 NA TRBJ2-7 TRBV5-6 CASSLLAGGYEQYF TGTGCCAGCAGCTTACTAGCGGGAGGGTACGAGCAGTACTTC
NA NA TRBJ2-3 TRBV5-1 CASSISTDTQYF TGCGCCAGCAGTATAAGCACAGATACGCAGTATTTT
NA once TRBJ1-1 TRBV29-1 CSVYSGGNTEAFF TGCAGCGTTTATAGCGGCGGAAACACTGAAGCTTTCTTT
NA NA TRBJ2-2 TRBV7-9 CASSLGGPKHGELFF TGTGCCAGCAGCTTAGGGGGACCGAAACACGGGGAGCTGTTTTTT
NA NA TRBJ2-1 TRBV10-3 CAILRGGEQFF TGTGCCATCCTGAGAGGGGGGGAGCAGTTCTTC
NA NA TRBJ2-5 TRBV27 CASKGLRRGSPQETQYF TGTGCCAGCAAGGGGTTGCGACGGGGTAGCCCCCAAGAGACCCAGTACTTC
NA NA TRBJ2-1 TRBV14 CASSQRLGSYSYNEQFF TGTGCCAGCAGCCAGAGGTTAGGGTCTTATTCCTACAATGAGCAGTTCTTC
NA NA TRBJ2-1 TRBV6-6 CASEDPGDSSYNEQFF TGTGCCAGCGAGGACCCCGGCGACAGCTCCTACAATGAGCAGTTCTTC
NA NA TRBJ2-3 TRBV28 CASSWTQGITDTQYF TGTGCCAGCAGTTGGACACAGGGAATCACAGATACGCAGTATTTT
NA NA TRBJ2-7 TRBV29-1 CSVVRDYEQYF TGCAGCGTTGTTCGTGACTACGAGCAGTACTTC
NA NA TRBJ2-5 TRBV9 CASSVGGAGGETQYF TGTGCCAGCAGCGTAGGCGGGGCCGGGGGAGAGACCCAGTACTTC
NA NA TRBJ2-5 TRBV12-5 CASGSTQETQYF TGTGCTAGTGGCAGTACCCAAGAGACCCAGTACTTC
NA NA TRBJ2-3 TRBV10-1 CASSRWGEDTQYF TGCGCCAGCTCGAGGTGGGGTGAAGATACGCAGTATTTT
TRBD1 NA TRBJ2-3 TRBV18 CASSPGQGLIQDTQYF TGTGCCAGCTCACCCGGACAGGGGCTGATCCAAGATACGCAGTATTTT
NA many TRBJ1-4 TRBV18 CASSTRDGASNEKLFF TGTGCCAGCTCAACTCGGGACGGTGCGTCTAATGAAAAACTGTTTTTT
TRBD1 NA TRBJ1-1 TRBV6-6 CASRTGDTEAFF TGTGCCAGCAGAACAGGGGACACTGAAGCTTTCTTT
NA NA TRBJ2-3 TRBV7-9 CASSPESGRGATDTQYF TGTGCCAGCAGCCCAGAAAGTGGCAGGGGTGCCACAGATACGCAGTATTTT
NA NA TRBJ1-1 TRBV5-4 CASSFAGEAFF TGTGCCAGCAGCTTTGCGGGTGAAGCTTTCTTT
NA NA TRBJ1-2 TRBV2 CASSEFPSNYGYTF TGTGCCAGCAGTGAGTTTCCCTCTAACTATGGCTACACCTTC
TRBD1 NA TRBJ1-5 TRBV5-1 CASSTEGQVNQPQHF TGCGCCAGCAGCACGGAGGGACAGGTGAATCAGCCCCAGCATTTT
TRBD1 NA TRBJ2-7 TRBV5-5 CASSRDRTNSYEQYF TGTGCCAGCAGCCGGGACAGGACTAACTCCTACGAGCAGTACTTC
NA NA TRBJ1-1 TRBV29-1 CSVEVGPWNTEAFF TGCAGCGTTGAGGTGGGGCCGTGGAACACTGAAGCTTTCTTT
NA NA TRBJ2-3 TRBV5-6 CASSLMRVGDTQYF TGTGCCAGCAGCTTGATGAGGGTGGGAGATACGCAGTATTTT
NA NA TRBJ1-1 TRBV27 CASSLTGVGGAEAFF TGTGCCAGCAGTTTGACAGGAGTTGGAGGTGCTGAAGCTTTCTTT
NA NA TRBJ2-6 TRBV5-5 CASSLQGLSGANVLTF TGTGCCAGCAGCTTACAGGGTTTATCTGGGGCCAACGTCCTGACTTTC
TRBD2 few TRBJ2-1 TRBV19 CASSIDQRLAGHNEQFF TGTGCCAGTAGTATAGATCAACGGCTAGCGGGACACAATGAGCAGTTCTTC
NA NA TRBJ2-1 TRBV7-9 CASRGGGSYNEQFF TGTGCCAGCAGGGGGGGAGGCTCCTACAATGAGCAGTTCTTC
TRBD2 NA TRBJ2-4 TRBV7-2 CASSPGLAFNIQYF TGTGCCAGCAGCCCGGGACTAGCTTTCAACATTCAGTACTTC
NA NA TRBJ1-6 TRBV21-1 CASSSCLPLIIAGRSPLHF TGTGCCAGCAGCTCATGTTTACCCCTAATAATAGCCGGCCGTTCACCCCTCCACTTT
NA NA TRBJ2-1 TRBV27 CASSSDLALYNEQFF TGTGCCAGCAGTTCCGACCTAGCTTTATACAATGAGCAGTTCTTC
TRBD2 NA TRBJ2-4 TRBV7-9 CASSRRRDYLAKNIQYF TGTGCCAGCAGCCGTAGAAGGGACTACTTAGCCAAAAACATTCAGTACTTC
NA NA TRBJ1-6 TRBV28 CASSYFRVVSPLHF TGTGCCAGCAGTTATTTCAGAGTTGTTTCACCCCTCCACTTT
NA NA TRBJ2-2 TRBV5-5 CASGRGELFF TGTGCCAGCGGACGCGGGGAGCTGTTTTTT
TRBD1 NA TRBJ1-1 TRBV5-6 CASRRTGADEAFF TGTGCCAGCAGAAGGACAGGGGCGGATGAAGCTTTCTTT
NA NA TRBJ1-1 TRBV19 CASSATGSFEAFF TGTGCCAGTAGCGCCACGGGGTCCTTCGAAGCTTTCTTT
TRBD2 NA TRBJ2-3 TRBV4-1 CASSQEAGRVWGTQYF TGCGCCAGCAGCCAAGAAGCAGGGAGGGTGTGGGGTACGCAGTATTTT
TRBD2 NA TRBJ2-3 TRBV29-1 CSVGGSSTDTQYF TGCAGCGTCGGGGGGTCTAGCACAGATACGCAGTATTTT
TRBD2 NA TRBJ2-7 TRBV7-6 CASSQLLGLAGLYEQYF TGTGCCAGCAGCCAACTATTGGGACTAGCGGGCCTCTACGAGCAGTACTTC
NA NA TRBJ2-7 TRBV11-3 CASSLDRRYEQYF TGTGCCAGCAGCTTAGATCGCCGCTACGAGCAGTACTTC
NA once TRBJ2-5 TRBV7-9 CASSLRQTQYF TGTGCCAGCAGCTTAAGGCAGACCCAGTACTTC
TRBD1 NA TRBJ1-3 TRBV19 CASSVTRQGVSGNTIYF TGTGCCAGTAGTGTAACCCGACAGGGAGTCTCTGGAAACACCATATATTTT
TRBD1 NA TRBJ2-1 TRBV9 CASSVRPEGRTGRDEQFF TGTGCCAGCAGCGTCCGACCCGAGGGAAGGACAGGGAGAGACGAGCAGTTCTTC
TRBD1 NA TRBJ1-1 TRBV4-2 CASSPRGGTEAFF TGTGCCAGCAGCCCCAGGGGGGGCACTGAAGCTTTCTTT
NA NA TRBJ1-1 TRBV7-6 CASSLAGRDDTEAFF TGTGCCAGCAGCTTAGCCGGGAGGGATGACACTGAAGCTTTCTTT